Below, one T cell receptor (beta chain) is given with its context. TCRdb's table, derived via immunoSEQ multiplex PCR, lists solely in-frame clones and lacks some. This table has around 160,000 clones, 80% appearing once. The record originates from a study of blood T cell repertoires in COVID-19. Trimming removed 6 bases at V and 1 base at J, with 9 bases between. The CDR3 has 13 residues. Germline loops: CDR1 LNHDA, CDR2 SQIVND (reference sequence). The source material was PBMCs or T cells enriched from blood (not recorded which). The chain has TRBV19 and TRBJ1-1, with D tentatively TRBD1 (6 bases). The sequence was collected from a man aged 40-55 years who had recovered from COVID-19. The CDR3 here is CASSQQGNTEAFF. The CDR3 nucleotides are TGTGCCAGTAGCCAACAGGGGAACACTGAAGCTTTCTTT.